Listed here are 17 T cell receptor beta chains from one sample, sequenced in a study of T cell clonality in common variable immunodeficiency. Sequencing used immunoSEQ multiplex PCR; TCRdb keeps in-frame clones, though not all of them. This sample includes 40,000 to 55,000 clones with no singletons; its ten biggest clones take up around 9.3%. The sample comprised peripheral blood mononuclear cells. The receptors derive from a person between 18 and 75 years old in good health.

The sample holds many counts of this clone. The DNA ends 3 residues before the CDR3 does, and the rest of the CDR3 is filled in from the germline J gene. The genes are TRBV19 and TRBJ2-7, with TRBD2 matching 11 bases. The germline V gene encodes CDR1 LNHDA and CDR2 SQIVND (reference sequence). This CDR3 is 18 amino acids long. J was trimmed by 2 bases and V by 6 bases; bases with no gene match: 15. CDR3 region: CASSPGLAALRYTYEQYF. The part of the CDR3 DNA that was read is TGTGCCAGTAGCCCGGGACTAGCGGCCCTAAGGTACACCTACGAG.

This clone was found a few times. The read terminates 3 residues ahead of where the CDR3 ends, so the germline J gene completes it. This chain links TRBV20-1 with TRBJ2-7, with 8 bases identical to TRBD1. This CDR3 contains 13 residues. Trimming at V came to 6 bases and at J to 0 bases, leaving 4 bases not matched to a gene. The germline CDR1 and CDR2 sequences are DFQATT and SNEGSKA (reference sequence). The DNA read from the CDR3 is TGCAGTGCCAGGACAGGGAGCTCCTACGAG. It encodes CSARTGSSYE. The CDR3 reads in full as CSARTGSSYEQYF.

This clone came up many times. The read terminates 3 residues ahead of where the CDR3 ends, so the germline J gene completes it. The V and J genes are TRBV3-1 (or the pseudogene TRBV3-2) and TRBJ2-3; no clear D. Germline V gene lookup returns CDR1 LGHDT and CDR2 YNNKEL (reference sequence). The ends were cut back, 0 bases at V and 0 bases at J, with 4 bases in the middle. The CDR3 has 14 residues. The covered CDR3 bases are TGTGCCAGCAGCCAAGATAAAAGCACAGATACG. As protein: CASSQDKSTDT. The whole CDR3 protein reads CASSQDKSTDTQYF.

This clone was observed many times. The read ends 3 residues before the CDR3 terminus; that terminus is restored from the germline J gene. This chain uses TRBV5-1 with TRBJ1-6; 7 bases map to TRBD1. This CDR3 has 15 residues. Germline CDR1 and CDR2: SGHRS and YFSETQ. J gave up 7 bases and V 0 bases, and 4 bases lay outside the gene matches. The CDR3 reads CASSLAPTGNSPLHF. Incomplete CDR3 DNA: TGCGCCAGCAGCTTGGCCCCGACAGGGAATTCACCC.

This clone showed up many times. The read gets to within 3 residues of the CDR3 end, and the germline J gene fills in the rest. The gene calls are TRBV7-3 and TRBJ2-5; TRBD2 matches at 8 bases. Trimming took 1 base from V and 5 from J; bases not matched to a gene: 6. Germline V CDR1 and CDR2: SGHTA, FQGTGA. The CDR3 covers 15 residues. The DNA read from the CDR3 is TGTGCCAGCAGCTTAAATCCGGGGGGGCGGGAGACC. Its protein is CASSLNPGGRET. The complete CDR3 reads CASSLNPGGRETQYF.

This clone was detected many times. The read stops 3 residues short of the end of the CDR3; the missing end is completed from the germline J gene. The chain recombines TRBV5-4 with TRBJ1-1; possibly TRBD1 for D (5 bases). Trimming took 3 bases from V and 1 from J, leaving 10 bases between them. This CDR3 has 14 amino acids. Germline V gene data show CDR1 as SGHNT and CDR2 as YYREEE (reference sequence). The CDR3 protein is CASSYSGGNTEAFF. The CDR3 DNA, read in part, is TGTGCCAGCAGCTATTCGGGGGGGAACACTGAA.

This clone appeared many times. Sequencing ends 3 residues short of the CDR3 end; the germline J gene provides the rest. The V gene is TRBV20-1, the J gene TRBJ1-5, with 9 positions matching TRBD1. J lost 6 bases, V lost 6 bases, and 3 bases had no gene match. The germline V gene encodes CDR1 DFQATT and CDR2 SNEGSKA (reference sequence). CDR3 length: 12 residues. CDR3 DNA (partial): TGCAGTGCAGGGACAGGGACTCAGCCC. Residues: CSAGTGTQP. The entire CDR3 protein is CSAGTGTQPQHF.

This clone was detected ten times or more. The read finishes 3 residues shy of the CDR3 end, and the germline J gene is used to complete it. V is TRBV5-1 and J is TRBJ2-1, with 8 bases aligning to TRBD2. The junction had 5 bases not matched to a gene; V was cut back by 4 bases and J by 8 bases. Per germline, CDR1 SGHRS and CDR2 YFSETQ. CDR3 size: 13 residues. Here the CDR3 reads CASSRGGFDEQFF. CDR3 bases read: TGCGCCAGCAGCCGGGGGGGGTTCGATGAG. Complete variable domain (other parts from reference TRBV5-1 and TRBJ2-1): KAGVTQTPRYLIKTRGQQVTLSCSPISGHRSVSWYQQTPGQGLQFLFEYFSETQRNKGNFPGRFSGRQFSNSRSEMNVSTLELGDSALYLCASSRGGFDEQFFGPGTRLTVL.

This clone was seen at least ten times. The CDR3 end lies 3 residues beyond the end of the read and is filled in from the germline J gene. The chain couples TRBV5-1 to TRBJ1-4, with TRBD1 identical over 8 bases. CDR1 SGHRS and CDR2 YFSETQ come from the germline V gene. Unmatched junction bases numbered 9, after V lost 6 bases and J lost 8 bases. The CDR3 sequence is 14 residues long. The CDR3 protein is CASTPGGLTEKLFF. The covered CDR3 bases are TGCGCCAGCACCCCAGGGGGCCTGACGGAAAAA.

This clone was counted at least ten times. Read data end 3 residues before the CDR3 end; the end is taken from the germline J gene. The rearrangement links TRBV6-1 to TRBJ2-5; D is uncertain. In germline, CDR1 is MNHNS, CDR2 SASEGT. This CDR3 is 15 amino acids long. V was cut by 2 bases and J by 1 base, with 11 bases left in between. The DNA read from the CDR3 is TGTGCCAGCAGTGAAATTCAAGGGTCCCAAGAGACC. Translation: CASSEIQGSQET. The full CDR3 is CASSEIQGSQETQYF.

Many counts were recorded for this clone. Sequencing ends 3 residues short of the CDR3 end; the germline J gene provides the rest. V is TRBV15 and J is TRBJ2-7, with D unclear. This CDR3 is built from 15 residues. CDR1 is LNHNV, CDR2 YYDKDF, per germline (reference sequence). The V and J ends lost 2 bases and 0 bases respectively, with 11 bases between them. CDR3 in amino acids: CATSRSTGSSYEQYF. CDR3 DNA (partial): TGTGCCACCAGCAGAAGCACGGGTAGCTCCTACGAG. The full variable domain, in which reference TRBV15 and TRBJ2-7 provide the parts outside the CDR3, is DAMVIQNPRYQVTQFGKPVTLSCSQTLNHNVMYWYQQKSSQAPKLLFHYYDKDFNNEADTPDNFQSRRPNTSFCFLDIRSPGLGDTAMYLCATSRSTGSSYEQYFGPGTRLTVT.

This clone was detected ten times or more. Read data end 3 residues before the CDR3 end; the end is taken from the germline J gene. This chain joins TRBV20-1 and TRBJ1-1; TRBD1 might be the D (6 bases). Germline V lookup: CDR1 DFQATT, CDR2 SNEGSKA (reference sequence). The CDR3 extends over 14 amino acids. The germline V and J ends were trimmed by 3 bases and 3 bases, with 14 bases remaining between them. Partial CDR3 DNA: TGCAGTGCTAGCAGACAGGCGAGGCACACTGAA. Its protein is CSASRQARHTE. The whole CDR3 sequence reads CSASRQARHTEAFF.

This clone was picked up a small number of times. The CDR3 goes on 3 residues after the read ends, and that part is filled in from the germline J gene. The chain uses TRBV5-1 and TRBJ2-1, with D perhaps matching TRBD2 (5 bases). The CDR3 covers 14 residues. Per germline, CDR1 SGHRS and CDR2 YFSETQ. Deletions cut 0 bases from V and 9 bases from J, with 13 bases between. The CDR3 DNA, read in part, is TGCGCCAGCAGCTTGGCTGGAAGTCGGGGTGAG. This sequence encodes CASSLAGSRGE. The whole CDR3 is CASSLAGSRGEQFF.

The table lists this clone with many counts. The sequence runs out 3 residues before the end of the CDR3; the remainder is reconstructed from the germline J gene. This chain connects TRBV5-1 to TRBJ2-1; TRBD2 matches at 7 bases. Germline V gene data show CDR1 as SGHRS and CDR2 as YFSETQ. Germline trimming cut 7 bases from V and 0 bases from J; bases unmatched to any gene: 7. The CDR3 has 15 residues. CDR3 amino acids: CASQIGGSSYNEQFF. The part of the CDR3 DNA that was read is TGCGCCAGCCAAATCGGCGGGAGCTCCTACAATGAG.

This clone was seen at least ten times. The DNA ends 3 residues before the CDR3 does, and the rest of the CDR3 is filled in from the germline J gene. The V gene is TRBV6-2 or TRBV6-3, the J gene TRBJ2-3, with 9 bases that match TRBD2. V gave up 4 bases and J gave up 4 bases; unmatched junction bases: 9. CDR1 MNHEY and CDR2 SVGEGT come from the germline V gene. There are 16 residues in the CDR3. The CDR3 loop reads CASSSGVAGVPDTQYF. The sequenced part of the CDR3 DNA is TGTGCCAGCAGTTCTGGGGTAGCGGGGGTCCCAGATACG.

This clone was recorded many times. With the read ending 3 residues before the CDR3 end, the germline J gene is used to fill in that end. The chain carries TRBV6-2 or TRBV6-3 and TRBJ2-5, with D hard to call. This CDR3 is built from 11 residues. From germline, CDR1 is MNHEY and CDR2 SVGEGT. V lost 6 bases, J lost 7 bases, and 9 bases lay in between. The CDR3 sequence is CASSPLVTQYF. The sequenced part of the CDR3 DNA is TGTGCCAGCAGCCCCTTAGTGACC.

This clone was recorded many times. The read ends 3 residues before the CDR3 terminus; that terminus is restored from the germline J gene. The rearrangement uses TRBV6-1 and TRBJ2-3; TRBD2 matches 7 bases. Germline CDR1 MNHNS, CDR2 SASEGT. The CDR3 loop spans 14 amino acids. Trimming removed 4 bases from V and 0 bases from J; junction bases left unmatched: 1. CDR3 DNA, as far as it was read: TGTGCCAGCAGTGTTAGCGGGAGCACAGATACG. Its protein is CASSVSGSTDT. The complete CDR3 reads CASSVSGSTDTQYF.